The clone carrying this T cell receptor (beta chain) was recorded many times. Its target is unknown. Unique molecular identifiers were incorporated when the TCRbeta library was constructed. A single record per CDR3 protein comes from TCRdb applying MiXCR to the PCR reads. Among approximately 240,000 distinct CDR3 sequences, under 13% were seen once, and the ten largest hold about 30%. This sample is drawn from a study of T-cell reconstitution after alpha-beta-depleted transplantation in children. Study-level points and caveats: Recipient T cells and thymic progenitors that survived were the source of the high TCRbeta diversity seen at day 60 in some patients. Alpha-beta T cells present about two months after transplant were reported to originate from several hundred expanded graft clones.

This CDR3 is 17 amino acids long. The V and J ends lost 5 bases and 0 bases respectively, with 14 bases between them. The chain recombines TRBV12-3 or TRBV12-4 with TRBJ2-6; D unresolved. The sequence was obtained from a child less than two years old with acute myeloid leukemia, due to receive a stem cell transplant. This specimen was PBMCs, taken before TCRalphabeta/CD19-depleted stem cell transplant. The CDR3 coding sequence is TGTGCCAGCAGTGGCCCCCCCCCTGTCTCTGGGGCCAACGTCCTGACTTTC. It translates to CASSGPPPVSGANVLTF.